The 8 T cell receptor beta chains below were found in one sample sequenced in a study of T-cell reconstitution after alpha-beta-depleted transplantation in children. Using unique molecular identifiers, the investigators prepared the TCRbeta library. TCRdb recomputed calls from the PCR reads with MiXCR, one row per CDR3 protein. Of 40,000 to 55,000 distinct CDR3 sequences in the sample, approximately 6% were seen once. The sample was PBMCs, mostly from graft donor cells, taken 60 days after TCRalphabeta/CD19-depleted stem cell transplant. All receptors come from a female patient between 2 and 15 years old who had a stem cell transplant for aplastic anemia, so the T cells may come from the graft donor.

This clonotype was observed many times. J is TRBJ2-3 and V is TRBV20-1; 10 bases agree with TRBD2. Per the germline V gene, CDR1 is DFQATT and CDR2 is SNEGSKA (reference sequence). The CDR3 length is 14 residues. The V gene end was trimmed by 6 bases and the J gene end by 2 bases; junction bases not matched to a gene: 5. CDR3 loop: CSAHGLAVTDTQYF. In nucleotides, the CDR3 is TGCAGTGCCCATGGACTAGCGGTCACAGATACGCAGTATTTT.

This clonotype appeared many times. The chain couples TRBV20-1 to TRBJ2-2; 7 bases map to TRBD2. CDR1 is DFQATT, CDR2 SNEGSKA, per germline (reference sequence). CDR3 size: 14 residues. The V gene end was trimmed by 6 bases and the J gene end by 2 bases; junction bases not matched to a gene: 6. The CDR3 DNA reads as TGCAGTGCAGGGACTACCTCCAACACCGGGGAGCTGTTTTTT. Translated, it gives CSAGTTSNTGELFF.

This clonotype was recorded at least ten times. In DNA form, the CDR3 reads TGTGCCAGCAGCGGGACAGGGAGGCCGGCTGAGCAGTTCTTC. This encodes CASSGTGRPAEQFF. This sequence joins TRBV12-3 or TRBV12-4 and TRBJ2-1; TRBD1 agrees at 9 bases. V lost 6 bases, J lost 9 bases, and 9 bases stayed unmatched. The CDR3 loop spans 14 amino acids.

This clonotype has ten or more counts. This rearrangement joins TRBV7-9 to TRBJ1-5, with TRBD1 as a possible D gene (6 bases). The CDR3 length is 16 residues. V shed 5 bases and J shed 5 bases, with 19 bases lying between them. Germline V gene lookup returns CDR1 SEHNR and CDR2 FQNEAQ (reference sequence). CDR3 DNA: TGTGCCAGCAGCCTCACCGGCCAGGGGCCCCATCAGCCCCAGCATTTT. This gives the protein CASSLTGQGPHQPQHF. Full variable domain (outside the CDR3, taken from reference TRBV7-9 and TRBJ1-5): DTGVSQNPRHKITKRGQNVTFRCDPISEHNRLYWYRQTLGQGPEFLTYFQNEAQLEKSRLLSDRFSAERPKGSFSTLEIQRTEQGDSAMYLCASSLTGQGPHQPQHFGDGTRLSIL.

This clonotype was counted many times. The rearrangement uses TRBV12-3 or TRBV12-4 and TRBJ2-1; 7 bases agree with TRBD2. The CDR3 has 15 amino acids. Trimming at V came to 7 bases and at J to 9 bases, leaving 15 bases not matched to a gene. The CDR3 region has the DNA TGTGCCAGCACCCTTGGGGGGAGGGAGACAAGTGAGCAGTTCTTC. It codes for CASTLGGRETSEQFF.

This clonotype was seen ten or more times. The chain carries TRBV12-3 or TRBV12-4 and TRBJ1-5; weak D call: TRBD1 (5 bases). This CDR3 has 13 amino acids. V gave up 6 bases and J gave up 9 bases, with 15 bases separating them. The CDR3 loop reads CASSRLGGTPQHF. The CDR3 DNA sequence: TGTGCCAGCAGCCGCCTCGGGGGAACGCCCCAGCATTTT.

This clonotype showed up many times. The chain recombines TRBV20-1 with TRBJ2-3; 9 nucleotides match TRBD2. CDR3 size: 15 residues. Germline CDR1 DFQATT, CDR2 SNEGSKA (reference sequence). The V and J ends lost 6 bases and 2 bases, in that order; junction bases with no gene match: 9. The CDR3 loop reads CSAPPGTSPTDTQYF. The CDR3 coding sequence is TGCAGTGCGCCCCCGGGGACTAGCCCCACAGATACGCAGTATTTT.

This clonotype was observed at least ten times. The genes are TRBV7-9 and TRBJ2-3, with D maybe TRBD2 (6 bases). The V and J ends lost 7 bases and 13 bases respectively, with 15 bases between them. The CDR3 loop spans 11 amino acids. Germline-derived CDR1 and CDR2 are SEHNR and FQNEAQ (reference sequence). CDR3 loop: CASNVGGYKYF. In nucleotides, the CDR3 is TGTGCCAGCAACGTCGGGGGTTATAAGTATTTT. Based on the CDR3 plus reference TRBV7-9 and TRBJ2-3, the full variable domain is DTGVSQNPRHKITKRGQNVTFRCDPISEHNRLYWYRQTLGQGPEFLTYFQNEAQLEKSRLLSDRFSAERPKGSFSTLEIQRTEQGDSAMYLCASNVGGYKYFGPGTRLTVL.